Listed below are T cell receptor beta chains from one sample, sequenced in a study of CD4+ T cells in melanoma. Profiled with immunoSEQ multiplex PCR; TCRdb holds only in-frame clones, not every one. The table includes about 55,000 clones, approximately 74% detected once. Material: tumor tissue. The receptor set was obtained from a human donor with melanoma. Both conserved end residues are part of each CDR3.

>TRBJ2-2|TRBV27
CASSFRPGQGPLTGELFF
>TRBJ1-5|TRBV7-8
CASRQTGAGQPQHF
>TRBJ2-5|TRBV27
CASRRRGVLETQYF
>TRBJ2-5|TRBV7-6
CASSFGGQKHSETQYF
>TRBJ1-2|TRBV9
CASSVDRARSGYTF
>TRBJ1-1|TRBV9
CASSREYTEAFF
>TRBJ2-7|TRBV11-2
CASSLSGGSSYEQYF
>TRBJ1-2|TRBV28
CASSLTANYGYTF
>TRBJ2-1|TRBV6-5
CASSYSSHNEQFF
>TRBJ1-5|TRBV10-2
CASMTGVQQPQHF
>TRBJ2-5|TRBV21-1
CASSSVPTGGWGGETQYF
>TRBJ2-1|TRBV15
CATSRGQGARNEQFF
>TRBJ2-7|TRBV28
CASSPMLGGPYEQYF
>TRBJ2-3|TRBV6-6
CASSLAGGLHPDTQYF
>TRBJ1-1|TRBV7-3
CASSLDGRENTEAFF
>TRBJ2-7|TRBV27
CASSLGGMVDEQYF